This entry is about one T cell receptor beta chain. This clone was detected a few times. Its antigen is still unknown. Base quality data are lacking; no much larger clone is found one base away. The collaborating institutions used their own protocols to collect whole blood in K2EDTA tubes. For TCRbeta analysis, collaborators shipped samples in one of three forms: frozen whole blood, isolated PBMCs, or DNA extracted from either of those sample types. The source of the sample is a study of blood T cell repertoires in COVID-19 (dated by TCRdb to 2018 to 2021). Broadly, across the study: Samples from collaborators originated in the United States, Italy and Spain and spanned both the acute and convalescent phases of COVID-19. The sample metadata nearly always contained a de-identified subject ID, COVID-19 status, age in years and sex. Subjects who had been exposed to COVID-19, were actively infected with it, or had recovered from it provided the deeply sampled blood TCRbeta repertoires that made up the dataset. The repertoires were released in a freely available public database intended as a resource for research on the immune response to SARS-CoV-2. The prospective study material was composed of cDNA or gDNA derived from T cells, B-cell-depleted T cells, or PBMCs. The samples were drawn from two sources: the first 160 participants of the ongoing ImmuneRACE study, and some 1,300 subjects contributed by 6 global collaborators. HLA class I and class II types, where available, came from metadata supplied by the sample provider rather than from assay-based typing. Findings and caveats that apply to the study as a whole: The amount of clinical and demographic metadata varied by source and participant and was provided uncurated.

V lost 5 bases and J lost 6 bases, and the count of bases not matched to a germline gene is 9. The germline V gene gives CDR1 as SNHLY and CDR2 as FYNNEI. The CDR3 starts with the cysteine, ends with the phenylalanine, and has 15 residues. Just the 45-base CDR3 DNA is kept, in frame starting at base 1. TCRbeta CDR3 regions were amplified from genomic DNA using the immunoSEQ Assay, a bias-controlled multiplex PCR. Under the source paper's analysis protocol: Nucleated cell counts per sample were estimated from amplification of reference gene primers within the assay. To quantify the absolute abundance of each unique TCRbeta CDR3 rearrangement, sequence reads were collapsed and filtered. For each sample, productive Simpson clonality was calculated as the square root of Simpson's diversity index across productive rearrangements. TCRdb carries this immuneACCESS record with in-frame sequences only. Its versions omit some clonotypes, under half of them owing to an unresolved V gene in the studies checked, with the rest unexplained. The V and J calls and clone size were taken over from that table, and D and trimming were inferred from the DNA. The table for this sample lists about 120,000 clones; about 83% of them were counted only once. The ten largest clones add up to about an eighth of the sample.

The sequence came from a man aged 55 to 70 with acute or convalescent COVID-19. The sequencing sample was made of peripheral blood. The rearranged segments are TRBV2 and TRBJ2-2, with 7 junctional bases fitting TRBD1. The sequenced DNA: TGTGCCAGCAGTCGACAGACAGGGACGGCCGGGGAGCTGTTTTTT. Its protein product is CASSRQTGTAGELFF.